This entry lists 29 T cell receptor beta chains sequenced from one sample in a study of PD-1 blockade in classical Hodgkin lymphoma. Time point of the sample: cycle 4 day 1 (C4D1), after more than five weeks of nivolumab. Each and every patient relapsed after autologous stem cell transplantation, and patients got differing brentuximab vedotin exposure. With magnetic negative selection, CD4+ T cells were purified from PBMCs that had been thawed. Sequencing was performed with immunoSEQ multiplex PCR; in TCRdb, only in-frame clones are kept and a portion is missing. The sample holds approximately 20,000 clones, over 80% seen once. The specimen comprised CD4+ T cells from blood, sampled before the fourth cycle of nivolumab. The receptors derive from a human donor with classical Hodgkin lymphoma.

In DNA, the CDR3 is TGTGCCAGCAGTATGACGGGAACCTACGAGCAGTACTTC. Translated: CASSMTGTYEQYF. The rearrangement links TRBV6-1 to TRBJ2-7, with a tentative D call TRBD2 (5 bases). V lost 5 bases to trimming and J lost 2 bases, with 10 bases between them. The CDR3 length is 13 residues. Germline V gives CDR1 MNHNS, CDR2 SASEGT.

This sequence joins TRBV6-6 and TRBJ1-3; 8 bases match TRBD1. Germline values: CDR1 MNHNY, CDR2 SVGAGI (reference sequence). Trimming removed 10 bases from V and 4 bases from J; junction bases left unmatched: 9. The CDR3 runs 14 residues. The CDR3 nucleotides are TGTGCCACACTTCAGGGGGCTGGAGGAAACACCATATATTTT. This gives the protein CATLQGAGGNTIYF.

This chain connects TRBV19 to TRBJ1-3; 8 bases are shared with TRBD1. Germline lookup yields CDR1 LNHDA and CDR2 SQIVND (reference sequence). V shed 3 bases, J shed 3 bases, and the junction held 4 bases outside the gene matches. The CDR3 has 15 residues. Here the CDR3 reads CASSIQGAGGNTIYF. The CDR3 DNA follows: TGTGCCAGTAGTATCCAGGGGGCCGGTGGAAACACCATATATTTT.

Concerning this clone itself: One junction end disagrees with the germline gene, perhaps due to a read error. The chain is built from TRBV10-3 and TRBJ2-7; D might be TRBD2 (6 bases). CDR1 and CDR2 (germline): ENHRY, SYGVKD. The CDR3 runs to 15 residues. In DNA form, the CDR3 reads TGTGCCAGCAGTTACTCGACGCCGGGAGTTGGTGAGCAGTACTTC. It yields the protein CASSYSTPGVGEQYF.

This chain joins TRBV11-2 and TRBJ2-5; TRBD1 matches 7 bases. The CDR3 is 16 residues long. Germline CDR1 is SGHAT and CDR2 is FQNNGV. V gave up 1 base and J gave up 0 bases; unmatched junction bases: 5. CDR3 sequence: CASSLVGQAYQETQYF. CDR3 DNA sequence: TGTGCCAGCAGCTTAGTCGGACAGGCGTACCAAGAGACCCAGTACTTC.

The rearrangement uses TRBV2 and TRBJ1-2; the D gene is possibly TRBD1 (5 bases). This CDR3 has 14 amino acids. The germline V and J ends were trimmed by 8 bases and 4 bases, with 17 bases remaining between them. The germline CDR1 and CDR2 sequences are SNHLY and FYNNEI. CDR3 sequence reads: CASGTTGRGYGYTF. The DNA of the CDR3 is TGTGCCAGCGGGACTACGGGACGCGGCTATGGCTACACCTTC.

This clone was detected a few times. V usage is TRBV5-1 and J usage is TRBJ2-3, with 8 bases aligning to TRBD2. Germline values: CDR1 SGHRS, CDR2 YFSETQ. J was trimmed by 6 bases and V by 2 bases; bases with no gene match: 14. This CDR3 has 17 residues. The CDR3 coding sequence is TGCGCCAGCAGCTTCACCACTAGCGGTGACAGAGGGGATACGCAGTATTTT. Translation: CASSFTTSGDRGDTQYF.

The chain recombines TRBV7-8 with TRBJ2-5; D may be TRBD2 (5 bases). V was shortened by 0 bases and J by 5 bases, with 13 bases between the two germline ends. CDR3 length: 15 amino acids. Germline V gives CDR1 SGHVS, CDR2 FQNEAQ. As DNA, the CDR3 is TGTGCCAGCAGCTTAGCCCCAGGTCCGGGGGAGACCCAGTACTTC. Its protein product is CASSLAPGPGETQYF.

The chain carries TRBV30 and TRBJ2-5; unclear D gene. The CDR3 spans 11 residues. CDR1 is GTSNPN and CDR2 is SVGIG in the germline V gene (reference sequence). With 1 base removed from V and 5 bases from J, the gap between germline ends came to 5 bases. CDR3 residues: CAWSETETQYF. The CDR3 nucleotides read TGTGCCTGGAGTGAGACCGAGACCCAGTACTTC. Filled out from reference TRBV30 and TRBJ2-5, the complete variable domain reads SQTIHQWPATLVQPVGSPLSLECTVEGTSNPNLYWYRQAAGRGLQLLFYSVGIGQISSEVPQNLSASRPQDRQFILSSKKLLLSDSGFYLCAWSETETQYFGPGTRLLVL.

V usage is TRBV11-2 and J usage is TRBJ2-3; no firm D call. In germline, CDR1 is SGHAT, CDR2 FQNNGV. The CDR3 covers 15 residues. The V end lost 3 bases, the J end lost 2 bases, and 12 bases lay between the germline ends. The CDR3 coding sequence is TGTGCCAGCAGCTTCTTTCCGACCCCCACAGATACGCAGTATTTT. Amino acid sequence: CASSFFPTPTDTQYF.

The chain links TRBV11-2 to TRBJ2-5; 10 bases are shared with TRBD2. The CDR3 extends over 16 amino acids. V shed 1 base, J shed 0 bases, and the junction held 2 bases outside the gene matches. Germline V lookup: CDR1 SGHAT, CDR2 FQNNGV. CDR3 protein: CASSLGLAGDQETQYF. The CDR3 nucleotides are TGTGCCAGCAGCTTAGGGCTAGCGGGAGACCAAGAGACCCAGTACTTC.

The chain is built from TRBV28 and TRBJ2-7; no clear D gene. The V and J ends lost 4 bases and 2 bases respectively, with 12 bases between them. Germline CDR1 MDHEN, CDR2 SYDVKM. The CDR3 is 14 residues long. This chain's CDR3 is CASSSIQYPYEQYF. The CDR3 nucleotides read TGTGCCAGCAGTTCAATACAGTACCCCTACGAGCAGTACTTC. Full variable domain (remainder filled in from reference TRBV28 and TRBJ2-7): DVKVTQSSRYLVKRTGEKVFLECVQDMDHENMFWYRQDPGLGLRLIYFSYDVKMKEKGDIPEGYSVSREKKERFSLILESASTNQTSMYLCASSSIQYPYEQYFGPGTRLTVT.

The V gene is TRBV11-2, the J gene TRBJ2-7, with D possibly being TRBD2 (5 bases). Trimming took 5 bases from V and 3 from J, leaving 14 bases between them. CDR3 length equals 14 residues. CDR1 and CDR2 from the germline V gene are SGHAT and FQNNGV. CDR3 bases: TGTGCCAGCAGCCCGACGTCCGGAGGCTACGAGCAGTACTTC. Translated, it gives CASSPTSGGYEQYF.

This clone has a single count. The V and J genes are TRBV6-5 and TRBJ2-2, with a possible D match to TRBD1 (5 bases). With 5 bases removed from V and 3 bases from J, the gap between germline ends came to 10 bases. The CDR3 runs 14 residues. Germline V gene sequence: CDR1 MNHEY, CDR2 SVGAGI. In DNA, the CDR3 is TGTGCCAGCAGTGACCAGGGTTACACCGGGGAGCTGTTTTTT. Translated, it gives CASSDQGYTGELFF.

This chain links TRBV11-3 with TRBJ2-2, with D maybe TRBD2 (5 bases). Trimming left V 1 base short and J 6 bases short, with 15 bases between. The CDR3 is 16 residues long. Germline V CDR1 and CDR2: SGHNT, YENEEA. The CDR3 loop is CASSLGGLADAGELFF. For the CDR3, the DNA is TGTGCCAGCAGCTTAGGGGGTCTAGCTGACGCCGGGGAGCTGTTTTTT.

This chain uses TRBV19 with TRBJ2-5; 10 nucleotides match TRBD2. The CDR3 spans 17 residues. With V trimmed by 6 bases and J by 5 bases, 15 bases remained unmatched. The germline CDR1 and CDR2 sequences are LNHDA and SQIVND (reference sequence). For the CDR3, the DNA is TGTGCCAGTAGAGGGGGGGTCGGGACTAGCGTAGGGGAGACCCAGTACTTC. It translates to CASRGGVGTSVGETQYF.

The rearrangement uses TRBV9 and TRBJ1-1; 7 bases fit TRBD1. CDR1 is SGDLS, CDR2 YYNGEE, per germline. Unmatched junction bases numbered 3, after V lost 3 bases and J lost 1 base. This CDR3 region has 14 residues. The CDR3 spells CASSGGTANTEAFF. The DNA of the CDR3 is TGTGCCAGCAGCGGAGGGACAGCGAACACTGAAGCTTTCTTT.

The gene calls are TRBV6-5 and TRBJ2-7; 7 bases map to TRBD1. Germline V gives CDR1 MNHEY, CDR2 SVGAGI. This CDR3 spans 13 amino acids. Trimming cost V 5 bases and J 10 bases; bases outside gene matches: 11. The DNA for the CDR3 is TGTGCCAGCAGTGACCGGGACAGCTTGCCCCAGTACTTC. Its translation: CASSDRDSLPQYF.

The gene calls are TRBV7-9 and TRBJ1-2; D possibly corresponds to TRBD1 (6 bases). The ends were cut back, 5 bases at V and 5 bases at J, with 9 bases in the middle. In germline, CDR1 is SEHNR, CDR2 FQNEAQ (reference sequence). This CDR3 is 12 amino acids long. CDR3 sequence: CASSPQGYGYTF. The CDR3 DNA follows: TGTGCCAGCAGCCCACAGGGATATGGCTACACCTTC.

This clone has a single count. The CDR3, as DNA: TGTGCCAGCAGCCAAGTATGGGGGAGGGGTCCGGGGACTGGAAACACCATATATTTT. As protein: CASSQVWGRGPGTGNTIYF. The gene calls are TRBV4-2 and TRBJ1-3; D is perhaps TRBD1 (5 bases). This CDR3 is built from 19 residues. Germline V gene data show CDR1 as LGHNA and CDR2 as YNFKEQ. The V end was cut by 1 base, the J end by 2 bases, with 21 bases between.

The chain uses TRBV5-1 and TRBJ1-1, with 7 bases matching TRBD1. V shed 3 bases, J shed 1 base, and the junction held 3 bases outside the gene matches. The germline V gene encodes CDR1 SGHRS and CDR2 YFSETQ. The CDR3 runs 14 residues. CDR3 amino acids: CASSWDRKNTEAFF. CDR3 coding DNA: TGCGCCAGCAGCTGGGACAGAAAGAACACTGAAGCTTTCTTT.

The chain employs TRBV7-2 and TRBJ2-7; tentatively, D is TRBD1 or TRBD2 (8 bases each). Trimming stripped 5 bases from V and 5 bases from J, with 19 bases between. The CDR3 spans 15 residues. Germline CDR1 SGHTA, CDR2 FQGNSA. The CDR3 sequence is CASSRSGTGYNEQYF. CDR3 in DNA: TGTGCCAGCAGCCGTAGCGGGACAGGCTATAACGAGCAGTACTTC.

V is TRBV28 and J is TRBJ1-1; possibly TRBD1 for D (6 bases). This CDR3 contains 13 residues. The V gene's germline CDR1 is MDHEN and CDR2 SYDVKM. V gave up 6 bases and J gave up 4 bases, with 12 bases separating them. The CDR3 sequence: CASRSQGATEAFF. In nucleotides, the CDR3 is TGTGCCAGCAGGTCACAGGGTGCCACTGAAGCTTTCTTT.

The chain has TRBV7-8 and TRBJ2-1, with 9 bases identical to TRBD2. The germline CDR1 and CDR2 sequences are SGHVS and FQNEAQ. The CDR3 extends over 17 amino acids. Germline trimming cut 5 bases from V and 10 bases from J; bases unmatched to any gene: 18. The CDR3 loop is CASSHHLGAAGGIEQFF. Written as DNA, the CDR3 is TGTGCCAGCAGCCACCACCTGGGCGCGGCGGGAGGGATCGAGCAGTTCTTC. Complete variable domain (other parts from reference TRBV7-8 and TRBJ2-1): GAGVSQSPRYKVAKRGQDVALRCDPISGHVSLFWYQQALGQGPEFLTYFQNEAQLDKSGLPSDRFFAERPEGSVSTLKIQRTQQEDSAVYLCASSHHLGAAGGIEQFFGPGTRLTVL.

The chain joins TRBV6-1 to TRBJ1-4; D call uncertain. The CDR3 covers 15 residues. Germline values: CDR1 MNHNS, CDR2 SASEGT. The germline V and J ends were trimmed by 4 bases and 2 bases, with 11 bases remaining between them. The CDR3 nucleotides are TGTGCCAGCAGTGTGGCCATGGTCACTAATGAAAAACTGTTTTTT. The encoded protein is CASSVAMVTNEKLFF.

The chain has TRBV11-3 and TRBJ2-3; 8 bases match TRBD2. In germline, CDR1 is SGHNT, CDR2 YENEEA. The CDR3 runs 16 residues. V shed 2 bases, J shed 6 bases, and the junction held 10 bases outside the gene matches. The CDR3 reads CASSLTFGLAGDTQYF. CDR3 DNA sequence: TGTGCCAGCAGCTTAACCTTTGGACTAGCAGGGGATACGCAGTATTTT.

V usage is TRBV28 and J usage is TRBJ1-1; D is undetermined. Trimming pared 4 bases from V and 0 bases from J, leaving 9 bases between. There are 14 residues in the CDR3. Germline V gene lookup returns CDR1 MDHEN and CDR2 SYDVKM. The CDR3 sequence is CASSSQRLNTEAFF. CDR3 DNA sequence: TGTGCCAGCAGTTCGCAGAGATTGAACACTGAAGCTTTCTTT.

V is TRBV5-5 and J is TRBJ2-5; D is ambiguous. TRBJ2-7 explains the end of the DNA better; the J call may be wrong. Looked up from germline, CDR1 is SGHKS and CDR2 is YYEKEE (reference sequence). This CDR3 has 14 amino acids. CDR3: CASSLWQSSYEQYF. In DNA form, the CDR3 reads TGTGCCAGCAGCTTATGGCAGAGCTCCTACGAGCAGTACTTC.

The chain carries TRBV30 and TRBJ2-7, with TRBD2 matching 7 bases. The CDR3 loop spans 11 amino acids. The V gene end was trimmed by 2 bases and the J gene end by 6 bases; junction bases not matched to a gene: 1. In germline, CDR1 is GTSNPN, CDR2 SVGIG (reference sequence). CDR3 bases: TGTGCCTGGAGTCTAGCGGTCGAGCAGTACTTC. This sequence encodes CAWSLAVEQYF.